The 22 T cell receptor beta chains below were found in one sample sequenced in a study of OX40 agonist ivuxolimab in advanced cancers. Assay: immunoSEQ multiplex PCR; the TCRdb copy retains only in-frame clones and omits some. The data show roughly 93,000 clones, about 90% seen once. Sequenced material: CD4+ or CD8+ T cells sorted from blood, taken in a trial of the OX40 agonist ivuxolimab. The receptors were gathered from an adult with an advanced solid tumor such as melanoma, head and neck, liver or kidney cancer.

The chain employs TRBV29-1 and TRBJ2-7; 7 nucleotides line up with TRBD2. V gave up 4 bases and J gave up 5 bases; unmatched junction bases: 8. Germline V lookup: CDR1 SQVTM, CDR2 ANQGSEA. The CDR3 length is 13 residues. The CDR3, as DNA: TGCAGCGTTGGGACGCCAGCGGGAAACGAGCAGTACTTC. Translating it yields CSVGTPAGNEQYF.

The chain joins TRBV28 to TRBJ1-1; D remains ambiguous. Per germline, CDR1 MDHEN and CDR2 SYDVKM. Trimming took off 1 base at V and 0 bases at J, with 9 bases between the two ends. CDR3 length: 15 amino acids. The CDR3 nucleotides read TGTGCCAGCAGTTTATCCCCCGGGATGAACACTGAAGCTTTCTTT. This encodes CASSLSPGMNTEAFF.

The chain uses TRBV6-1 and TRBJ1-2; a possible D gene is TRBD1 (6 bases). Between the trimmed V and J ends, which lost 2 bases and 7 bases, there was a span of 11 bases. The CDR3 contains 13 residues. Germline values: CDR1 MNHNS, CDR2 SASEGT. The CDR3 loop reads CASSEIRGGGYTF. CDR3 bases: TGTGCCAGCAGTGAAATCAGGGGAGGTGGCTACACCTTC.

The chain carries TRBV16 and TRBJ2-5; D may be TRBD2 (5 bases). Germline loops: CDR1 KGHSY, CDR2 FQNENV. The CDR3 runs 15 residues. V dropped 0 bases and J dropped 1 base, with 9 bases sitting between them. The CDR3 DNA follows: TGTGCCAGCAGCCAATCGAGGGCGGCCCAAGAGACCCAGTACTTC. Translated: CASSQSRAAQETQYF.

This chain connects TRBV6-4 to TRBJ2-3; 9 bases agree with TRBD1. CDR1 and CDR2 from the germline V gene are MRHNA and SNTAGT. There are 17 residues in the CDR3. The J segment lost 1 base and the V segment lost 2 bases, leaving 7 bases of the junction unmatched. CDR3 sequence (DNA): TGTGCCAGCAGTGACCCGGACAGGGGCCTCCGCACAGATACGCAGTATTTT. This translates into CASSDPDRGLRTDTQYF.

This clone was recorded a few times. J is TRBJ1-2 and V is TRBV4-1, with TRBD1 as a possible D gene (5 bases). Trimming removed 0 bases at V and 2 bases at J, with 7 bases between. The CDR3 is 14 residues long. The germline V gene has CDR1 MGHRA and CDR2 YSYEKL. The CDR3 spells CASSQDQGNYGYTF. The CDR3 DNA reads as TGCGCCAGCAGCCAAGACCAGGGCAACTATGGCTACACCTTC.

This sequence joins TRBV28 and TRBJ2-3; no firm D call. V was pared by 5 bases and J by 6 bases, with 9 bases between. The length of the CDR3 is 12 residues. The V gene's germline CDR1 is MDHEN and CDR2 SYDVKM. The chain's CDR3 is CASSPLGDTQYF. The DNA for the CDR3 is TGTGCCAGCAGTCCCCTTGGCGATACGCAGTATTTT.

The chain joins TRBV5-6 to TRBJ1-5; D perhaps matches TRBD1 (6 bases). V lost 2 bases, J lost 4 bases, and 16 bases lay in between. The germline V gene has CDR1 SGHDT and CDR2 YYEEEE. The CDR3 consists of 16 residues. CDR3 protein: CASSFSAGQTNQPQHF. CDR3 coding DNA: TGTGCCAGCAGCTTCTCGGCGGGACAAACTAATCAGCCCCAGCATTTT.

V and J are TRBV5-1 and TRBJ1-4; D is perhaps TRBD1 (6 bases). CDR3 size: 16 residues. From germline, CDR1 is SGHRS and CDR2 YFSETQ. V gave up 2 bases and J gave up 0 bases, with 11 bases separating them. The CDR3 protein is CASSLGGVATNEKLFF. The CDR3 DNA follows: TGCGCCAGCAGCTTAGGGGGTGTCGCAACTAATGAAAAACTGTTTTTT.

This sequence joins TRBV7-2 and TRBJ1-4; D unresolved. The CDR3 is 15 amino acids. V was cut by 0 bases and J by 5 bases, with 10 bases left in between. In germline, CDR1 is SGHTA, CDR2 FQGNSA. The CDR3 region has the DNA TGTGCCAGCAGCTTAGCCCCAGGAACCAATGAAAAACTGTTTTTT. It is translated as CASSLAPGTNEKLFF.

The J gene is TRBJ1-1, the V gene TRBV6-1; no reliable D call. The length of the CDR3 is 14 residues. Between the trimmed V and J ends, which lost 1 base and 4 bases, there was a span of 10 bases. Germline V gene sequence: CDR1 MNHNS, CDR2 SASEGT. This CDR3 reads CASSEGLGVTEAFF. The DNA of the CDR3 is TGTGCCAGCAGTGAAGGGTTGGGTGTCACTGAAGCTTTCTTT.

Here the CDR3 DNA reads TGTGCCAGCCTAGCGGGCACCTACAATGAGCAGTTCTTC. As protein: CASLAGTYNEQFF. The V call is TRBV28, the J call TRBJ2-1; 8 bases agree with TRBD2. Germline values: CDR1 MDHEN, CDR2 SYDVKM. The V and J ends lost 8 bases and 2 bases, in that order; junction bases with no gene match: 2. The CDR3 runs 13 residues.

CDR3 sequence: CASSLTGDEKLFF. CDR3 nucleotide sequence: TGCGCCAGCAGCCTAACGGGGGACGAAAAACTGTTTTTT. The V gene is TRBV4-1, the J gene TRBJ1-4; perhaps TRBD1 as D (5 bases). The CDR3 spans 13 residues. The germline gives CDR1 MGHRA, CDR2 YSYEKL. V shed 4 bases and J shed 8 bases, with 11 bases lying between them.

The chain carries TRBV19 and TRBJ1-5; a weak D match, TRBD1 (5 bases). The CDR3 runs 15 residues. Per the germline V gene, CDR1 is LNHDA and CDR2 is SQIVND (reference sequence). Deletions cut 7 bases from V and 2 bases from J, with 15 bases between. The CDR3 DNA sequence: TGTGCCAGTACCTCTGGAGGGGCCGGCAATCAGCCCCAGCATTTT. This gives the protein CASTSGGAGNQPQHF. The whole variable domain, remainder taken from reference TRBV19 and TRBJ1-5, is DGGITQSPKYLFRKEGQNVTLSCEQNLNHDAMYWYRQDPGQGLRLIYYSQIVNDFQKGDIAEGYSVSREKKESFPLTVTSAQKNPTAFYLCASTSGGAGNQPQHFGDGTRLSIL.

J is TRBJ2-1 and V is TRBV7-2; 14 bases are shared with TRBD2. Germline assignment: CDR1 SGHTA and CDR2 FQGNSA. V lost 4 bases, J lost 9 bases, and 2 bases stayed unmatched. The CDR3 is made up of 14 amino acids. CDR3 nucleotides: TGTGCCAGCAGCTCTGGACTAGCGGGAGGTGAGCAGTTCTTC. Residues: CASSSGLAGGEQFF.

This sequence joins TRBV9 and TRBJ2-7, with a tentative D call TRBD1 (5 bases). In germline, CDR1 is SGDLS, CDR2 YYNGEE. Trimming removed 1 base from V and 9 bases from J, with 20 bases in between. This CDR3 has 15 residues. Here the CDR3 reads CASSVSGSWEFGQYF. Written as DNA, the CDR3 is TGTGCCAGCAGCGTATCAGGGTCCTGGGAATTCGGGCAGTACTTC. The variable domain in full, with the rest retrieved from reference TRBV9 and TRBJ2-7, is DSGVTQTPKHLITATGQRVTLRCSPRSGDLSVYWYQQSLDQGLQFLIQYYNGEERAKGNILERFSAQQFPDLHSELNLSSLELGDSALYFCASSVSGSWEFGQYFGPGTRLTVT.

This sequence joins TRBV19 and TRBJ1-2; D may be TRBD1 (6 bases). This CDR3 comprises 15 residues. V was pared by 1 base and J by 4 bases, with 13 bases between. Germline V gene data show CDR1 as LNHDA and CDR2 as SQIVND (reference sequence). The CDR3 DNA sequence: TGTGCCAGTAGTATAGGTGGCAGGGGTCCCTATGGCTACACCTTC. Its protein is CASSIGGRGPYGYTF.

The chain has TRBV18 and TRBJ1-5, with D unclear. Trimming removed 2 bases at V and 0 bases at J, with 8 bases between. Per germline, CDR1 KGHSH and CDR2 LQKENI. The length of the CDR3 is 15 residues. The CDR3 DNA reads as TGTGCCAGCTCACCATTCGAGCATAGCAATCAGCCCCAGCATTTT. This codes for CASSPFEHSNQPQHF.

This chain uses TRBV10-3 with TRBJ1-2, with D possibly TRBD1 on 5 matching bases. V gave up 0 bases and J gave up 5 bases, with 13 bases separating them. Germline V gene sequence: CDR1 ENHRY, CDR2 SYGVKD. The CDR3 has 15 amino acids. CDR3 DNA: TGTGCCATCAGTGAGTCAGGGACTAGGGCTTATGGCTACACCTTC. It encodes CAISESGTRAYGYTF.

This clone appeared a single time. The rearrangement joins TRBV6-1 to TRBJ1-2, with 8 bases that match TRBD1. With V trimmed by 11 bases and J by 8 bases, 13 bases remained unmatched. The CDR3 consists of 13 residues. In germline, CDR1 is MNHNS, CDR2 SASEGT. In DNA, the CDR3 is TGTGCCGGGTATTCCGGGACAGGTCGAGGCTACACCTTC. This sequence encodes CAGYSGTGRGYTF.

Note on this clone: Compared with germline, one end of the junction differs, possibly owing to a read error. V gene TRBV7-7 combines with J gene TRBJ2-5, with TRBD2 matching 9 bases. The germline V gene encodes CDR1 SSHAT and CDR2 FNYEAQ (reference sequence). CDR3 length: 15 residues. CDR3: CASSITGTSSETQYF. In DNA form, the CDR3 reads TGTGCTAGCAGCATCACCGGGACTAGCTCGGAGACCCAGTACTTC.

This clone has just one count. J is TRBJ2-3 and V is TRBV11-2; tentative D call: TRBD2 (5 bases). With 5 bases removed from V and 0 bases from J, the gap between germline ends came to 12 bases. The CDR3 runs 15 residues. CDR1 is SGHAT, CDR2 FQNNGV, per germline. For the CDR3, the DNA is TGTGCCAGCAGCGTCGGACTGGGAAGCACAGATACGCAGTATTTT. It is translated as CASSVGLGSTDTQYF.